This T cell receptor beta chain was identified during a study of response to subunit inactivated influenza vaccine. Study-level findings and limits: Only a handful of new T cells, the authors suggested, are recruited with each seasonal influenza vaccination.

Germline V gene data show CDR1 as ENHRY and CDR2 as SYGVKD. The CDR3 runs 14 residues. Trimming cost V 6 bases and J 0 bases, with 11 bases left between them. On this clonotype: Its specificity is not known.

Each CDR3 protein gets one entry after TCRdb re-called the RT-PCR reads with MiXCR. The data show more than 700,000 distinct CDR3 sequences, with approximately 21% seen just once and roughly 10% held by the top ten. The TCR comes from a man over 45 who received an inactivated influenza vaccine. V usage is TRBV10-3 and J usage is TRBJ1-1; the D gene is possibly TRBD1 (5 bases). The specimen comprised PBMCs from blood, sampled roughly 5 days after vaccination. The chain's CDR3 is CAIRTGTVNTEAFF. The CDR3 DNA reads TGTGCCATCAGGACCGGGACGGTGAACACTGAAGCTTTCTTT.